The entry below gives a single T cell receptor (beta chain) sequence along with its context. As to time point: after dendritic cell vaccination, including at tumor progression/relapse. Some clones are missing from TCRdb's copy, which holds only in-frame ones; the method was immunoSEQ multiplex PCR. The data show 91,000 or so clones, with 80% seen just once and 4.5% to 5.5% held by the top ten. The data originate from a study of glioma-infiltrating T cells after dendritic cell vaccination. Germline trimming cut 7 bases from V and 1 base from J; bases unmatched to any gene: 2. The CDR3 has 14 amino acids. Germline V gives CDR1 SGHRS, CDR2 YFSETQ.

Material: blood, obtained after dendritic cell vaccination. J is TRBJ2-5 and V is TRBV5-1; 12 nucleotides agree with TRBD2. The TCR sequence derives from a human donor with glioblastoma. The CDR3 sequence is CASRTSGVQETQYF. The CDR3 DNA reads as TGCGCCAGCCGGACTAGCGGGGTCCAAGAGACCCAGTACTTC.